This T cell receptor (beta chain) was sequenced for a study of shared clonotypes between healthy human individuals. Overall study findings and caveats: A generally larger estimated richness was seen in naive subsets than in memory subsets.

The authors split each subset's genomic DNA evenly across several immunoSEQ plates. Libraries were prepared by immunoSEQ multiplex PCR; TCRdb keeps only in-frame clonotypes and omits some of them. The sample has some 200,000 clones; over 50% are singletons. A word on this clone: The antigen remains undetermined.

The germline V and J ends were trimmed by 4 bases and 7 bases, with 22 bases remaining between them. This CDR3 comprises 16 residues. CDR1 MDHEN and CDR2 SYDVKM come from the germline V gene. The rearrangement links TRBV28 to TRBJ2-5; D may match TRBD1 or TRBD2 (5 bases each). The receptor was isolated from a young man in good health. The material sequenced was memory CD4+ T cells sorted from blood. Subset defined: CD45RA-negative fraction. The CDR3 protein is CASSSQWGPEVGTQYF. The DNA for the CDR3 is TGTGCCAGCAGTTCCCAATGGGGCCCGGAGGTAGGGACCCAGTACTTC.